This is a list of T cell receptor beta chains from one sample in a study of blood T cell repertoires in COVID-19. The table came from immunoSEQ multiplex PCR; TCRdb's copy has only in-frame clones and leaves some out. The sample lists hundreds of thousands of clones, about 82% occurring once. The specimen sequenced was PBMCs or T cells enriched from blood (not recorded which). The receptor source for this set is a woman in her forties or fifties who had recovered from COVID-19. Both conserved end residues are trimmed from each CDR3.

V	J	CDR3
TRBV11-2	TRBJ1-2	ASSLEAVTYGYT
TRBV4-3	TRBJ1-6	ASSQVTANSPLH
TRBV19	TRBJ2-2	ASSAYSTGELF
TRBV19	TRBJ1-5	ASSMSGGNQPQH
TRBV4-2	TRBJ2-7	ASSQEGQQY
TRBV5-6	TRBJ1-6	ASSLGQRAPLH
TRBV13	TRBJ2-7	ASSLSPTQGGSVRTYEQY
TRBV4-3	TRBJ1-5	ASSQDVSSPQH
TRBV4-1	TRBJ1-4	ASSQLQGAKEKLF
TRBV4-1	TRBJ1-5	ASSRASQGANQPQH
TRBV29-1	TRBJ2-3	SVSSGVSTDTQY
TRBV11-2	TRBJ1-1	ASLRPTGVDTEAF
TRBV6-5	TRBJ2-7	ASKDRTSGLYEQY
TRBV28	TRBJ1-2	ASSLATTELYGYT
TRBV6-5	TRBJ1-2	ASSPGTAQRGYT
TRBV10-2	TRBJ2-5	ASSPETQY
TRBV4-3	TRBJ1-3	ASSQDGRHSGNTIY
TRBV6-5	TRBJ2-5	ASNEQGGQETQY
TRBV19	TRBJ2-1	ASSIGGGNYEQF
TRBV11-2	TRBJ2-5	ASSLNSQAGVKETQY
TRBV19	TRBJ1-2	ASTKDRVYGYT
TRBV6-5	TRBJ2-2	ASSSGQGGTGELF
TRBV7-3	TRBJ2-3	ASSPQGRTDTQY
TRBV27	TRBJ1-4	ASSDHRGFEKLF
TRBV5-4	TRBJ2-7	ASSSPDRSYEQY
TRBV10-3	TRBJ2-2	AISGLAGPGELF
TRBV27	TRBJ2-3	ASSLYQGRWDTQY
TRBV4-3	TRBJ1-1	ASSQDPQGAMNTEAF
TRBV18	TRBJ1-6	ASSPVLGSSYNSPLH
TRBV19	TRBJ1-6	ASSRETGNNSPLH
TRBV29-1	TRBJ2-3	SVEPQGRDTQY
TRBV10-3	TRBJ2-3	AISESLAGEVSTDTQY
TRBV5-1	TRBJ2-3	ASSLNLAGADTQY
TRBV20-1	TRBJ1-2	SASSWENYGYT
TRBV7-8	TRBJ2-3	ASSPRTGGTDTQY
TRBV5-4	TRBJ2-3	ASRGGDTQY
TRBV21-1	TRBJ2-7	ASREQAGTGPYEQY
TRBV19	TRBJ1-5	ASRTGTENQPQH
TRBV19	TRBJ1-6	ASSMSGVGSPLH
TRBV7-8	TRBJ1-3	ASSPQTGVGSGNTIY
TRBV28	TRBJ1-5	ASSSTGGGQPQH
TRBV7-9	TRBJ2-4	ASSLSPLAGVGNIQY
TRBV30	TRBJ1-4	AWSGTGDEKLF
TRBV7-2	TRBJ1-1	ASSLGYSRRQTMNTEAF
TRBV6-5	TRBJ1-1	ASRMTPNTEAF
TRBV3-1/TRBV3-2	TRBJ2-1	ASSPQKTSGAYNEQF
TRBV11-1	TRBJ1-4	ASRSTGRVNEKLF
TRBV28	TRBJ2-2	ASSFPGTGSLTLGTGELF
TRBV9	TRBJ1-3	ASSVTLTGGGNTIY
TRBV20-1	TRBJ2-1	SASTSGRVINEQF
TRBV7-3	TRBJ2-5	ASSLRPGTGNQETQY
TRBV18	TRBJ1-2	ASSPRTGTGGGYT
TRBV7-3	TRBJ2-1	ASSWDRGEQF
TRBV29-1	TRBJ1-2	SVVDRVEDYT
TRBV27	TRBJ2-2	ASSRRGDINTGELF
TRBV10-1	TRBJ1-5	ASSFANQPQH
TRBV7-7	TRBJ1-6	ASSSQGFGSPLH